Below, 10 T cell receptor beta chains from the same sample are listed, as sequenced in a study of blood T cell repertoires in COVID-19. Using immunoSEQ multiplex PCR, the repertoire was profiled, and TCRdb retains in-frame clones only, with some absent. The sample gives some 350,000 clones, roughly 87% of which show up once; approximately 3% is in the top ten. The specimen was PBMCs or T cells enriched from blood (not recorded which). Every receptor here comes from a woman between 25 and 40 years old who had recovered from COVID-19.

V and J are TRBV19 and TRBJ1-2; D may be TRBD1 (5 bases). CDR3 length: 13 amino acids. Per germline, CDR1 LNHDA and CDR2 SQIVND (reference sequence). V lost 3 bases and J lost 8, with 13 bases in between. CDR3 nucleotides: TGTGCCAGTAGTATTGGGCAGGGCAGCGGCTACACCTTC. It is translated as CASSIGQGSGYTF.

This clone showed up just a few times. The gene calls are TRBV6-4 and TRBJ1-5; tentatively, D is TRBD1 (6 bases). The V and J ends lost 6 bases and 9 bases respectively, with 24 bases between them. Germline lookup yields CDR1 MRHNA and CDR2 SNTAGT. CDR3 length equals 16 residues. For the CDR3, the DNA is TGTGCCAGCAGCTTCAAGACCGGGACACTAGTGCCGCCCCAGCATTTT. This codes for CASSFKTGTLVPPQHF.

This rearrangement joins TRBV27 to TRBJ2-5, with 9 bases fitting TRBD1. The V gene's germline CDR1 is MNHEY and CDR2 SMNVEV (reference sequence). The CDR3 runs 14 residues. Unmatched junction bases numbered 5, after V lost 5 bases and J lost 4 bases. Written as DNA, the CDR3 is TGTGCCAGCAGTCCCGGGACAGGGCCAGAGACCCAGTACTTC. Translating it yields CASSPGTGPETQYF.

Note on this clone: The identical CDR3 is also encoded by other nucleotide sequences in the sample. This rearrangement joins TRBV3-1 (or the pseudogene TRBV3-2) to TRBJ1-5; D is unclear. The germline CDR1 and CDR2 sequences are LGHDT and YNNKEL (reference sequence). Trimming pared 1 base from V and 4 bases from J, leaving 5 bases between. There are 13 residues in the CDR3. In DNA form, the CDR3 reads TGTGCCAGCAGCCAAGCCCTAAATCAGCCCCAGCATTTT. Its translation: CASSQALNQPQHF.

The CDR3 DNA sequence: TGTGCCTGGGGGCGGGGCATGCAAGATGGCTACACCTTC. This gives the protein CAWGRGMQDGYTF. The rearrangement links TRBV30 to TRBJ1-2; weak D call: TRBD1 (5 bases). Per the germline V gene, CDR1 is GTSNPN and CDR2 is SVGIG (reference sequence). Deletions cut 5 bases from V and 6 bases from J, with 16 bases between. This CDR3 region has 13 residues.

V usage is TRBV2 and J usage is TRBJ1-2; 12 bases fit TRBD1. Germline V gene data show CDR1 as SNHLY and CDR2 as FYNNEI. This CDR3 is 18 amino acids long. The V segment lost 4 bases and the J segment 4 bases; nucleotides outside the gene matches: 13. The CDR3 DNA reads as TGTGCCAGCAGTGGAACCGGGACAGGGGGCTTAGGGGGCTATGGCTACACCTTC. Translating gives CASSGTGTGGLGGYGYTF.

This clone was recorded only once. DNA for the CDR3: TGTGCCAGCAGTTTCGAGGACTCCTACAATGAGCAGTTCTTC. Its translation is CASSFEDSYNEQFF. This chain links TRBV27 with TRBJ2-1, with unresolved D. The CDR3 is 14 residues long. The germline V gene has CDR1 MNHEY and CDR2 SMNVEV (reference sequence). Trimming took off 3 bases at V and 0 bases at J, with 6 bases between the two ends.

The chain is built from TRBV15 and TRBJ2-2, with 8 bases matching TRBD2. The CDR3 loop spans 16 amino acids. Trimming removed 0 bases from V and 7 bases from J; junction bases left unmatched: 7. The germline gives CDR1 LNHNV, CDR2 YYDKDF (reference sequence). Written as DNA, the CDR3 is TGTGCCACCAGCAGAGAACGGGAGGGCCCGAGCGGGGAGCTGTTTTTT. This translates into CATSREREGPSGELFF.

V is TRBV28 and J is TRBJ2-7, with D possibly TRBD2 on 5 matching bases. CDR1 and CDR2 (germline): MDHEN, SYDVKM. The CDR3 runs to 15 residues. Trimming took off 4 bases at V and 0 bases at J, with 13 bases between the two ends. The CDR3 loop is CASSSVAPSSYEQYF. The CDR3 DNA is TGTGCCAGCAGTTCTGTAGCGCCTAGCTCCTACGAGCAGTACTTC.

This clone appeared once. The chain employs TRBV7-2 and TRBJ1-2, with D tentatively TRBD1 (5 bases). This CDR3 comprises 14 residues. From germline, CDR1 is SGHTA and CDR2 FQGNSA. V lost 1 base and J 8 bases, leaving 14 bases between the germline ends. CDR3 sequence: CASSLGQSVRGYTF. CDR3 DNA sequence: TGTGCCAGCAGCTTAGGACAGAGCGTACGCGGCTACACCTTC. The full variable domain, completed using reference TRBV7-2 and TRBJ1-2, is GAGVSQSPSNKVTEKGKDVELRCDPISGHTALYWYRQSLGQGLEFLIYFQGNSAPDKSGLPSDRFSAERTGGSVSTLTIQRTQQEDSAVYLCASSLGQSVRGYTFGSGTRLTVV.